A single sample is the source of the 8 T cell receptor beta chains below, sequenced in a study of blood T cell repertoires in COVID-19. The method was immunoSEQ multiplex PCR; TCRdb's version includes in-frame clones alone and lacks a portion of them. The table records approximately 97,000 clones, 70% to 90% of them present only once. Source material: peripheral blood. The origin of the receptors is a man aged 45-65 years with COVID-19, enrolled during active disease.

V usage is TRBV5-5 and J usage is TRBJ2-7; D ambiguous. The CDR3 totals 14 residues. V was clipped by 9 bases and J by 2 bases, with 18 bases between them. In germline, CDR1 is SGHKS, CDR2 YYEKEE (reference sequence). The CDR3 DNA reads as TGTGCCACCTCTTGGGCCGGATTAACCTACGAGCAGTACTTC. This encodes CATSWAGLTYEQYF.

V gene TRBV28 combines with J gene TRBJ2-6; possible D gene TRBD2, 6 bases. This CDR3 has 17 amino acids. Germline V CDR1 and CDR2: MDHEN, SYDVKM. Trimming shortened V by 3 bases and J by 2 bases, and 14 bases separated the two germline ends. The CDR3 region has the DNA TGTGCCAGCAGTTTCGGGGGATTCGGAGCTGGGGCCAACGTCCTGACTTTC. Encoded protein: CASSFGGFGAGANVLTF.

The V gene is TRBV4-2, the J gene TRBJ1-2; 8 bases are shared with TRBD1. Germline V gene sequence: CDR1 LGHNA, CDR2 YNFKEQ. V was clipped by 0 bases and J by 7 bases; unmatched bases: 7. The CDR3 spans 15 residues. Here the CDR3 DNA reads TGTGCCAGCAGCCAAGACAGGGGGCAGTTGGGTGGCTACACCTTC. Protein: CASSQDRGQLGGYTF.

The rearrangement uses TRBV2 and TRBJ1-6; the D gene is possibly TRBD1 (6 bases). Germline V gene lookup returns CDR1 SNHLY and CDR2 FYNNEI. The V end lost 4 bases, the J end lost 2 bases, and 12 bases lay between the germline ends. The CDR3 is 16 residues long. The CDR3 reads CASSVGRGTYNSPLHF. The CDR3 bases are TGTGCCAGCAGTGTGGGCAGGGGAACCTATAATTCACCCCTCCACTTT.

The genes are TRBV10-3 and TRBJ2-7; 9 bases agree with TRBD1. The CDR3 sequence is 14 residues long. The germline gives CDR1 ENHRY, CDR2 SYGVKD. The junction had 6 bases not matched to a gene; V was cut back by 4 bases and J by 5 bases. CDR3: CAISGQDRGNEQYF. CDR3 DNA sequence: TGTGCCATCAGTGGGCAGGACAGGGGAAACGAGCAGTACTTC.

The V gene is TRBV19, the J gene TRBJ2-6; D is perhaps TRBD1 (5 bases). Germline CDR1 is LNHDA and CDR2 is SQIVND (reference sequence). Trimming left V 3 bases short and J 0 bases short, with 12 bases between. The length of the CDR3 is 17 residues. The CDR3 reads CASSIRQQSSGANVLTF. The CDR3 bases are TGTGCCAGTAGTATTCGACAGCAGAGCTCTGGGGCCAACGTCCTGACTTTC.

V and J are TRBV28 and TRBJ1-1, with 7 nucleotides matching TRBD1. CDR1 and CDR2 from the germline V gene are MDHEN and SYDVKM. The J segment lost 8 bases and the V segment lost 5 bases, leaving 8 bases of the junction unmatched. The CDR3 is made up of 13 amino acids. CDR3 DNA: TGTGCCAGCAGTGCTCCCGACAGGGCAGAAGCTTTCTTT. Its protein is CASSAPDRAEAFF.

This clone showed up just a few times. V and J are TRBV5-1 and TRBJ1-3; 9 nucleotides align to TRBD1. The CDR3 contains 16 residues. CDR1 and CDR2 from the germline V gene are SGHRS and YFSETQ. V shed 0 bases and J 1 base; nucleotides not matched to a gene: 2. The CDR3 loop is CASSLDRGQSGNTIYF. Written as DNA, the CDR3 is TGCGCCAGCAGCTTGGACAGGGGGCAGTCTGGAAACACCATATATTTT.